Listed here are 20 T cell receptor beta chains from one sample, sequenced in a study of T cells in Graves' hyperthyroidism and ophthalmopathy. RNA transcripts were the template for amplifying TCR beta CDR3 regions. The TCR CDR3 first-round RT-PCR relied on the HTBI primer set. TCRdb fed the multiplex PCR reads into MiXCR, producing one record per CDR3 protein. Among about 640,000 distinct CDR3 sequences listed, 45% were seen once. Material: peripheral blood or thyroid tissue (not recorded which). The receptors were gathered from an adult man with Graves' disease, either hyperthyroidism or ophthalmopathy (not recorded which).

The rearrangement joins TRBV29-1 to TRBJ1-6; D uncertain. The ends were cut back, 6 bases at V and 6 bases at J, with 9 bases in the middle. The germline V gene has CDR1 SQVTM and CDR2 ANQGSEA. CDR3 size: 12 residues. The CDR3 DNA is TGCAGCGTGCGAGACACTAATTCACCCCTCCACTTT. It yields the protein CSVRDTNSPLHF. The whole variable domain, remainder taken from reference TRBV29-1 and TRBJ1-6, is SAVISQKPSRDICQRGTSLTIQCQVDSQVTMMFWYRQQPGQSLTLIATANQGSEATYESGFVIDKFPISRPNLTFSTLTVSNMSPEDSSIYLCSVRDTNSPLHFGNGTRLTVT.

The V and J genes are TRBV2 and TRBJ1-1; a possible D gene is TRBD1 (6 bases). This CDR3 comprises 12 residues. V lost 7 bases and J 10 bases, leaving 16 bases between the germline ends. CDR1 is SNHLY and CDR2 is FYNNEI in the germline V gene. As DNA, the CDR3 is TGTGCCAGCACCCGACAGGCCGCGGGAGCTTTCTTT. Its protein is CASTRQAAGAFF.

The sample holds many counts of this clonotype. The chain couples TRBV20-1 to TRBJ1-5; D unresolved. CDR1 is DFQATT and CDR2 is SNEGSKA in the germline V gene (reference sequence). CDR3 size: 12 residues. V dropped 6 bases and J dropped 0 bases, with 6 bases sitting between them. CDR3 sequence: CSAKGSNQPQHF. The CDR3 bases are TGCAGTGCCAAGGGTAGCAATCAGCCCCAGCATTTT.

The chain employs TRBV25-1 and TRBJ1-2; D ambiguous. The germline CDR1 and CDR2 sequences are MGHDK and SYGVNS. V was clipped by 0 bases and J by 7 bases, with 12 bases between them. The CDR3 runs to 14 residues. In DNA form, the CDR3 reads TGTGCCAGCAGTGAATATTTAGGGTTCGGTGGCTACACCTTC. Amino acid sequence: CASSEYLGFGGYTF.

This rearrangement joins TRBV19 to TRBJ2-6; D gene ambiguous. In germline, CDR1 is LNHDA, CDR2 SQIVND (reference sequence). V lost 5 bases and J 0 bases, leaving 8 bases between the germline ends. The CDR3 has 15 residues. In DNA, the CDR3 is TGTGCCAGTAGTTTGGACCCCTCTGGGGCCAACGTCCTGACTTTC. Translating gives CASSLDPSGANVLTF.

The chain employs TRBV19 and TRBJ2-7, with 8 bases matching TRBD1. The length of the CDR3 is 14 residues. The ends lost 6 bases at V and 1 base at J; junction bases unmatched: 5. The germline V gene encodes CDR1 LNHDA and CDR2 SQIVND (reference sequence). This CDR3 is CASSRGQVSYEQYF. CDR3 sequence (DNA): TGTGCCAGTAGCAGGGGACAGGTTTCCTACGAGCAGTACTTC.

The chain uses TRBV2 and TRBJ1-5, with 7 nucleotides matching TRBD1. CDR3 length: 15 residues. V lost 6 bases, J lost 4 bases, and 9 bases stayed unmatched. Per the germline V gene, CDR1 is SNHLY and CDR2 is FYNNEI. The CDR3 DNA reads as TGTGCCAGCAGCAGGGGGACGGGTAAAAATCAGCCCCAGCATTTT. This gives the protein CASSRGTGKNQPQHF.

As DNA, the CDR3 is TGTGCCATCATGCCGGGACAGGGAACGTCACCCCTCCACTTT. It yields the protein CAIMPGQGTSPLHF. The rearrangement uses TRBV10-3 and TRBJ1-6, with 9 bases aligning to TRBD1. Germline-derived CDR1 and CDR2 are ENHRY and SYGVKD. CDR3 length equals 14 residues. V shed 7 bases, J shed 10 bases, and the junction held 8 bases outside the gene matches.

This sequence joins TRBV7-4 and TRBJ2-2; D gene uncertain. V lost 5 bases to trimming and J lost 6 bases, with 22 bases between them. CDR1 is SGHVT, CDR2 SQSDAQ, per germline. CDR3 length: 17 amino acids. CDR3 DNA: TGTGCCAGCAGCCCCTACCTTTCCCGGAAGCAGGCCGGGGAGCTGTTTTTT. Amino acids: CASSPYLSRKQAGELFF.

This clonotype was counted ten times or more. DNA of the CDR3: TGTGCCAGCAGCTTGACAGGGGAAGAAGCTTTCTTT. Its protein product is CASSLTGEEAFF. The V and J genes are TRBV7-2 and TRBJ1-1, with 8 bases fitting TRBD1. Trimming took 3 bases from V and 8 from J; bases not matched to a gene: 2. The germline gives CDR1 SGHTA, CDR2 FQGNSA. This CDR3 comprises 12 residues.

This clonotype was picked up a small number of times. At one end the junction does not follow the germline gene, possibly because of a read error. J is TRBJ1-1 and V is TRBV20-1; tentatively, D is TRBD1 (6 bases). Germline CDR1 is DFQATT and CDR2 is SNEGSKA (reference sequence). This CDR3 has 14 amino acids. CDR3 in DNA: TGCAGTGCTAGTGCGGGACAAAGAAACACTGAAACTTTCTTT. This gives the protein CSASAGQRNTETFF.

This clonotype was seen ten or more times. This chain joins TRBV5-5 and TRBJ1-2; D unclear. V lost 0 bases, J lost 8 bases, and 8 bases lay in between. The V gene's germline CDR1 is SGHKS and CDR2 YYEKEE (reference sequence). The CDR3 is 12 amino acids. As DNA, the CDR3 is TGTGCCAGCAGCTTGGGGCCCTCAGGCTACACCTTC. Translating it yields CASSLGPSGYTF.

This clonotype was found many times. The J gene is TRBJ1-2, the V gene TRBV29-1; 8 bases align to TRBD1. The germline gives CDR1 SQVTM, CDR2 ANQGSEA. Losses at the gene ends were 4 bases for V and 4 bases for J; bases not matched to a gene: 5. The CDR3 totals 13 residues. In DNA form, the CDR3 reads TGCAGCGTTGCTGGGACAGGTATCTATGGCTACACCTTC. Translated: CSVAGTGIYGYTF.

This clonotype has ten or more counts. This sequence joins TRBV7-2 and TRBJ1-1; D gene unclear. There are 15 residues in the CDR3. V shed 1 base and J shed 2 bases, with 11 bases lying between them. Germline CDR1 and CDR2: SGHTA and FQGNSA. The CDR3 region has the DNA TGTGCCAGCAGCTTAGTTGGGCAGCAAAACACTGAAGCTTTCTTT. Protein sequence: CASSLVGQQNTEAFF.

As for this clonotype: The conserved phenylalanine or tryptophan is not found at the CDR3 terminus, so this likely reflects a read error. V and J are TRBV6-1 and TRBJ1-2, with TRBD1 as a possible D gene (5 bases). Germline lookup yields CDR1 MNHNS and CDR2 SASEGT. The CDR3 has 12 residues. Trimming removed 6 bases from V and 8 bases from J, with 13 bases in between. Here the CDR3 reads CASRGGAQGYTI. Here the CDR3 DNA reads TGTGCCAGCAGAGGAGGGGCTCAAGGCTACACCATC.

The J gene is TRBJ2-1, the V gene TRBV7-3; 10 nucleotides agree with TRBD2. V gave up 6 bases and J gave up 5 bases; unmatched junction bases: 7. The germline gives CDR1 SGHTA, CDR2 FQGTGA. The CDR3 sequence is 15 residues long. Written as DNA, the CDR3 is TGTGCCAGCAGATTAGCGGGGGGACTGAACAATGAGCAGTTCTTC. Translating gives CASRLAGGLNNEQFF.

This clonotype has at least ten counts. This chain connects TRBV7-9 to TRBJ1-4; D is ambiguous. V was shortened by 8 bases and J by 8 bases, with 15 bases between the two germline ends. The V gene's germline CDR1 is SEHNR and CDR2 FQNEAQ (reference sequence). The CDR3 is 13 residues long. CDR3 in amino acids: CASGAPDDEKLFF. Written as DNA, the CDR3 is TGTGCCAGCGGCGCCCCGGACGACGAAAAACTGTTTTTT.

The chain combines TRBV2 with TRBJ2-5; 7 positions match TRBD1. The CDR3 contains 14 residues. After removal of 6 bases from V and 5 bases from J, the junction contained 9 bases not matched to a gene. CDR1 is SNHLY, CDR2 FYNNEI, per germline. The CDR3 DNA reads TGTGCCAGCAGAGCTCAGGGGGTTCGGGAGACCCAGTACTTC. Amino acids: CASRAQGVRETQYF.

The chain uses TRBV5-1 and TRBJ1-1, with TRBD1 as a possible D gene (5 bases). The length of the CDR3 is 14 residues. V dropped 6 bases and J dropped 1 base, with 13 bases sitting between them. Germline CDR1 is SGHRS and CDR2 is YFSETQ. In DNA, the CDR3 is TGCGCCAGCATCCGATCCCAGGGGAACACTGAAGCTTTCTTT. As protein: CASIRSQGNTEAFF.

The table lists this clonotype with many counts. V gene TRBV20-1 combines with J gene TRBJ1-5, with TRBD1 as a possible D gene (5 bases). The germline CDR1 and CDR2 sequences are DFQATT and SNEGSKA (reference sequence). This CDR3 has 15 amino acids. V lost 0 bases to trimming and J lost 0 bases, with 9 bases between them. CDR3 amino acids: CSARDPRDSNQPQHF. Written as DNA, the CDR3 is TGCAGTGCTAGAGATCCCAGGGATAGCAATCAGCCCCAGCATTTT.